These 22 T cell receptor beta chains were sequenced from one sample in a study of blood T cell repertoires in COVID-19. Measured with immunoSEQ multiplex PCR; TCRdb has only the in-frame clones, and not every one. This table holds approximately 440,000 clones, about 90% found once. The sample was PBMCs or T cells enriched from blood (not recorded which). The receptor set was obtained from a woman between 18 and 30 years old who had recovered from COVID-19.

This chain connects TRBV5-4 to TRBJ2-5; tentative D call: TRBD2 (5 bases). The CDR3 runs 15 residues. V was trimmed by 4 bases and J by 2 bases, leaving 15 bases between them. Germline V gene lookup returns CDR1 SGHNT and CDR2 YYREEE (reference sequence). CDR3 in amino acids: CASSPFSGWQETQYF. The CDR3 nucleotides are TGTGCCAGCAGCCCGTTTTCGGGGTGGCAAGAGACCCAGTACTTC. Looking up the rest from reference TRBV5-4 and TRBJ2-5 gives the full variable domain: ETGVTQSPTHLIKTRGQQVTLRCSSQSGHNTVSWYQQALGQGPQFIFQYYREEENGRGNFPPRFSGLQFPNYSSELNVNALELDDSALYLCASSPFSGWQETQYFGPGTRLLVL.

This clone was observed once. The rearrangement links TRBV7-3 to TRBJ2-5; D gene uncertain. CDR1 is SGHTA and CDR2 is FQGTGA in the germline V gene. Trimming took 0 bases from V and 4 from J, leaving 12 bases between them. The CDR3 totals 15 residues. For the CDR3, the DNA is TGTGCCAGCAGCTTAACATCCAGCCCGGGAGAGACCCAGTACTTC. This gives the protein CASSLTSSPGETQYF. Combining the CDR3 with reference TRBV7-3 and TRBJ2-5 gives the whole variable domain GAGVSQTPSNKVTEKGKYVELRCDPISGHTALYWYRQSLGQGPEFLIYFQGTGAADDSGLPNDRFFAVRPEGSVSTLKIQRTERGDSAVYLCASSLTSSPGETQYFGPGTRLLVL.

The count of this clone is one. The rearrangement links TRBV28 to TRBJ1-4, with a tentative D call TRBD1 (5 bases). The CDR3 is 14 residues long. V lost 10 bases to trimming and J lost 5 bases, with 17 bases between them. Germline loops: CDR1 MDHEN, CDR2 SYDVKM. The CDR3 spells CATRDSLGNEKLFF. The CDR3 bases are TGTGCCACCAGGGACTCCCTAGGCAATGAAAAACTGTTTTTT.

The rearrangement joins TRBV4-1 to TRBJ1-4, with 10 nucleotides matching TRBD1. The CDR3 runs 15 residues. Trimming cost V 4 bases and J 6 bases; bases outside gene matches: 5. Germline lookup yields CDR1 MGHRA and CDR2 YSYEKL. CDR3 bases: TGCGCCAGCAGCCGGACCGGGACAGGGGATGAAAAACTGTTTTTT. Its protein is CASSRTGTGDEKLFF.

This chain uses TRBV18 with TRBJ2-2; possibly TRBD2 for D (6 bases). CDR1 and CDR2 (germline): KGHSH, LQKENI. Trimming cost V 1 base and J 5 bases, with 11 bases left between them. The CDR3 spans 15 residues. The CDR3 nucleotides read TGTGCCAGCTCACCACGCGGGACTGAGACCGGGGAGCTGTTTTTT. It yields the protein CASSPRGTETGELFF.

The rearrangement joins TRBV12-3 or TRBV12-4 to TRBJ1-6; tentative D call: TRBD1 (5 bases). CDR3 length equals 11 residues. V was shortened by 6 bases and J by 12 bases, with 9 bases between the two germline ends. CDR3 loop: CASSRGGPLHF. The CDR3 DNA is TGTGCCAGCAGCCGCGGGGGACCCCTCCACTTT.

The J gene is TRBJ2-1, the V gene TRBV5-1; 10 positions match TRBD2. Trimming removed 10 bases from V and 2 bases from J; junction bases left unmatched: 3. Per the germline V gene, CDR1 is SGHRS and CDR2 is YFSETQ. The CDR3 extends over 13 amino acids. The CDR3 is CASSGGAYNEQFF. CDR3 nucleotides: TGCGCCTCCAGCGGGGGGGCCTACAATGAGCAGTTCTTC. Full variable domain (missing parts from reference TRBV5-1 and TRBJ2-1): KAGVTQTPRYLIKTRGQQVTLSCSPISGHRSVSWYQQTPGQGLQFLFEYFSETQRNKGNFPGRFSGRQFSNSRSEMNVSTLELGDSALYLCASSGGAYNEQFFGPGTRLTVL.

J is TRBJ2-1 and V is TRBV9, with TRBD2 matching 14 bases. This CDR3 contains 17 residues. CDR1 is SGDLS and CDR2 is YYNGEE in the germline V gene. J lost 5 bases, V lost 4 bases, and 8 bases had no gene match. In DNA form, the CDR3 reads TGTGCCAGCAGCCCCCCCACGACTAGCGGGGGGGACAATGAGCAGTTCTTC. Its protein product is CASSPPTTSGGDNEQFF.

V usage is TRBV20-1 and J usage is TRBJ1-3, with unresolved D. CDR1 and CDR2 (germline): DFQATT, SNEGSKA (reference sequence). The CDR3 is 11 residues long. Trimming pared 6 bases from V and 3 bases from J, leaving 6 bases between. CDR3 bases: TGCAGTGCCTACAGTGGAAACACCATATATTTT. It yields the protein CSAYSGNTIYF.

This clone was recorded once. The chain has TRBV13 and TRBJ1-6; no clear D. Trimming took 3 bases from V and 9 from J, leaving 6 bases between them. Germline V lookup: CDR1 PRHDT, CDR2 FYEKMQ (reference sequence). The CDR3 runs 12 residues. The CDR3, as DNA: TGTGCCAGCAGCTTGGAGGGTTCACCCCTCCACTTT. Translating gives CASSLEGSPLHF. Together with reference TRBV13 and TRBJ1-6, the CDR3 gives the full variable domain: AAGVIQSPRHLIKEKRETATLKCYPIPRHDTVYWYQQGPGQDPQFLISFYEKMQSDKGSIPDRFSAQQFSDYHSELNMSSLELGDSALYFCASSLEGSPLHFGNGTRLTVT.

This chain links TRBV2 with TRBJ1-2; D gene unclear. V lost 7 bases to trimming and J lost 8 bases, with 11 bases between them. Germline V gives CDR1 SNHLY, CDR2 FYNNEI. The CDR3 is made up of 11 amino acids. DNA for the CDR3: TGTGCCAGCATAGTTGAGAACGGCTACACCTTC. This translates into CASIVENGYTF.

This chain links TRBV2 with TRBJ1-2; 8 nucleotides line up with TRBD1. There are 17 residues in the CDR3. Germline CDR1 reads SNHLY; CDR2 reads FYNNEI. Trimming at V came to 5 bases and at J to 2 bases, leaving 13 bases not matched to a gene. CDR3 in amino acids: CASSNTDPGQGNYGYTF. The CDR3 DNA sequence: TGTGCCAGCAGTAATACCGACCCTGGACAGGGAAACTATGGCTACACCTTC.

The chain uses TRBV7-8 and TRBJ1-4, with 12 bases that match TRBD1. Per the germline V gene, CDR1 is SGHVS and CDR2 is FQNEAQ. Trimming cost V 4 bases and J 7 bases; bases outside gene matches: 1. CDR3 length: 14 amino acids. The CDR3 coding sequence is TGTGCCAGCAGCTGGGGACAGGGGGCTGAAAAACTGTTTTTT. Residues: CASSWGQGAEKLFF.

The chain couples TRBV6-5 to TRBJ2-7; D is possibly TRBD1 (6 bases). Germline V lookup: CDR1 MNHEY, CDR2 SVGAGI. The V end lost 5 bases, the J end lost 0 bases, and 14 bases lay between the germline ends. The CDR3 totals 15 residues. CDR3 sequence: CASSLTPGHSYEQYF. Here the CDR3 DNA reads TGTGCCAGCAGTCTAACGCCGGGACACTCCTACGAGCAGTACTTC.

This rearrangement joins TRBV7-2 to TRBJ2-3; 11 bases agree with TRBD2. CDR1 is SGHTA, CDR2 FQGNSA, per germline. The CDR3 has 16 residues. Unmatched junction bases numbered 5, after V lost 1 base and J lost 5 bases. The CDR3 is CASSLDFGLAGDTQYF. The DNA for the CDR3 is TGTGCCAGCAGCTTAGATTTCGGACTAGCGGGAGATACGCAGTATTTT.

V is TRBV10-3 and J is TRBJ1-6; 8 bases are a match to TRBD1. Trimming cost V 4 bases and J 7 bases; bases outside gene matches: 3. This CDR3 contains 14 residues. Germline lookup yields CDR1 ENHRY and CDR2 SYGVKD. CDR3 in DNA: TGTGCCATCAGTGTGGACAGGGTGAATTCACCCCTCCACTTT. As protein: CAISVDRVNSPLHF.

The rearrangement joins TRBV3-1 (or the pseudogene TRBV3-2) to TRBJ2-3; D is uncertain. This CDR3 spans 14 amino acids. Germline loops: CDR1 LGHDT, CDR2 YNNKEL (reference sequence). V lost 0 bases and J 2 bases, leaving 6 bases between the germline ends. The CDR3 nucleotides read TGTGCCAGCAGCCAAGAGCGCCTCACAGATACGCAGTATTTT. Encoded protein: CASSQERLTDTQYF.

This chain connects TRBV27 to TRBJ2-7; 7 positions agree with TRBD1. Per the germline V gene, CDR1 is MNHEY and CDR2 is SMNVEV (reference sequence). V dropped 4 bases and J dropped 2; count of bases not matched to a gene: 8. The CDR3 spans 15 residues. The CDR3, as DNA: TGTGCCAGCAGTTCCACGAAGGGACAGCCCTACGAGCAGTACTTC. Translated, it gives CASSSTKGQPYEQYF.

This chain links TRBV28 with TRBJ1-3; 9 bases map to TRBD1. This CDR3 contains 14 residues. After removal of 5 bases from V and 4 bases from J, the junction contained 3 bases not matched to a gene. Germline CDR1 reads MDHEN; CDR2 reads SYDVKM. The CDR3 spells CASSLDRGGNTIYF. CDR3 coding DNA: TGTGCCAGCAGTCTCGACAGGGGGGGAAACACCATATATTTT.

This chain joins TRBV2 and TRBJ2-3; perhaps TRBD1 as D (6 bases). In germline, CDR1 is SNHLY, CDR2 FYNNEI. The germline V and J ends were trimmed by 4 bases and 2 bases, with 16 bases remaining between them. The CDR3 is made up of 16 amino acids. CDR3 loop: CASSVQGRGLTDTQYF. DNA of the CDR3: TGTGCCAGCAGTGTTCAGGGCAGGGGTCTCACAGATACGCAGTATTTT. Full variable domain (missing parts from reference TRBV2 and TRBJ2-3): EPEVTQTPSHQVTQMGQEVILRCVPISNHLYFYWYRQILGQKVEFLVSFYNNEISEKSEIFDDQFSVERPDGSNFTLKIRSTKLEDSAMYFCASSVQGRGLTDTQYFGPGTRLTVL.

The DNA for the CDR3 is TGTGCCATCAACGGCGGACTTAATTCACCCCTCCACTTT. Translated: CAINGGLNSPLHF. J is TRBJ1-6 and V is TRBV10-3; D unresolved. V shed 7 bases and J shed 6 bases, with 10 bases lying between them. CDR1 ENHRY and CDR2 SYGVKD come from the germline V gene. The CDR3 spans 13 residues.

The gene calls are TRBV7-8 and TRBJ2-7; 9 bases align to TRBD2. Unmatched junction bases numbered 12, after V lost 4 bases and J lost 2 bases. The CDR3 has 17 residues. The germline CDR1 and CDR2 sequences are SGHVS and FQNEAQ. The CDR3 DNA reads TGTGCCAGCAGCTCCCGGGAATCTAGCGGGGAGGCCTACGAGCAGTACTTC. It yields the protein CASSSRESSGEAYEQYF.